These 31 T cell receptor beta chains were all obtained from the same sample, sequenced in a study of blood T cell repertoires in COVID-19. This table comes from immunoSEQ multiplex PCR, and its TCRdb copy is limited to in-frame clones, with some not included. This table has around 12,000 clones, around 90% appearing once. Sequenced material: peripheral blood. The receptors here all came from a human donor with active COVID-19. The donor label of this sample is uncertain.

This rearrangement joins TRBV6-4 to TRBJ2-1; 10 nucleotides align to TRBD2. The V segment lost 4 bases and the J segment 4 bases; nucleotides outside the gene matches: 4. The length of the CDR3 is 15 residues. Germline CDR1 reads MRHNA; CDR2 reads SNTAGT. CDR3 in amino acids: CASSVSSGGYNEQFF. The CDR3 DNA reads TGTGCCAGCAGTGTCTCTAGCGGGGGTTACAATGAGCAGTTCTTC.

This clone occurred once. J is TRBJ2-1 and V is TRBV3-1 (or the pseudogene TRBV3-2); no definite D call. The CDR3 extends over 18 amino acids. V was clipped by 0 bases and J by 2 bases, with 17 bases between them. CDR1 LGHDT and CDR2 YNNKEL come from the germline V gene (reference sequence). The CDR3 sequence: CASSQDFFRRHPYNEQFF. CDR3 nucleotides: TGTGCCAGCAGCCAAGATTTTTTCCGTCGACACCCCTACAATGAGCAGTTCTTC.

The chain uses TRBV10-3 and TRBJ1-5; 8 positions agree with TRBD1. Germline lookup yields CDR1 ENHRY and CDR2 SYGVKD. This CDR3 is 13 amino acids long. V was pared by 3 bases and J by 6 bases, with 1 base of the junction left unmatched. The DNA for the CDR3 is TGTGCCATCAGTGACAGGGGGCTTCAGCCCCAGCATTTT. It is translated as CAISDRGLQPQHF.

This rearrangement joins TRBV25-1 to TRBJ1-6, with TRBD1 identical over 9 bases. The V and J ends lost 4 bases and 11 bases, in that order; junction bases with no gene match: 9. The germline gives CDR1 MGHDK, CDR2 SYGVNS. CDR3 length: 15 residues. The CDR3: CASSAWDRDIPPLHF. CDR3 DNA: TGTGCCAGCAGTGCATGGGACAGGGATATACCACCCCTCCACTTT.

V gene TRBV7-7 combines with J gene TRBJ2-5; 7 bases agree with TRBD2. Germline CDR1 is SSHAT and CDR2 is FNYEAQ (reference sequence). CDR3 length equals 12 residues. CDR3 in DNA: TGTGCTTTGGGGGAGGGCGGGAAGACCCAGTACTTC. Amino acids: CALGEGGKTQYF.

This chain connects TRBV7-9 to TRBJ1-4, with D uncertain. CDR3 length: 14 amino acids. Germline V gene data show CDR1 as SEHNR and CDR2 as FQNEAQ (reference sequence). The germline V and J ends were trimmed by 3 bases and 0 bases, with 5 bases remaining between them. The CDR3 loop is CASSFTATNEKLFF. The CDR3, as DNA: TGTGCCAGCAGCTTTACAGCAACTAATGAAAAACTGTTTTTT.

This sequence joins TRBV5-1 and TRBJ2-7, with TRBD2 matching over 12 bases. The V segment lost 7 bases and the J segment 7 bases; nucleotides outside the gene matches: 15. This CDR3 has 16 residues. The germline CDR1 and CDR2 sequences are SGHRS and YFSETQ. The CDR3 bases are TGCGCCAGCCGACCGGGACTAGCGGGCGAGCTGGGGGAGCAGTACTTC. Its protein product is CASRPGLAGELGEQYF.

The chain links TRBV6-1 to TRBJ2-3, with 7 bases matching TRBD2. The CDR3 contains 14 residues. The junction had 4 bases not matched to a gene; V was cut back by 3 bases and J by 4 bases. CDR1 is MNHNS, CDR2 SASEGT, per germline. CDR3 protein: CASSEGGGADTQYF. For the CDR3, the DNA is TGTGCCAGCAGTGAGGGCGGGGGAGCAGATACGCAGTATTTT.

The chain joins TRBV18 to TRBJ2-3, with TRBD1 matching 11 bases. Trimming cost V 0 bases and J 4 bases; bases outside gene matches: 0. Germline V lookup: CDR1 KGHSH, CDR2 LQKENI. CDR3 length: 15 amino acids. The CDR3 region has the DNA TGTGCCAGCTCACCACCGGGACAGGGGGCAGATACGCAGTATTTT. Protein sequence: CASSPPGQGADTQYF.

This chain connects TRBV5-1 to TRBJ1-1; TRBD1 matches 7 bases. This CDR3 is built from 16 residues. The trim removed 0 bases at V and 1 base at J, leaving 6 bases unmatched. Germline CDR1 is SGHRS and CDR2 is YFSETQ. The CDR3 spells CASSLDSHRGNTEAFF. The DNA for the CDR3 is TGCGCCAGCAGCTTGGACTCACACAGGGGGAACACTGAAGCTTTCTTT. The complete variable domain, with remaining parts taken from reference TRBV5-1 and TRBJ1-1, reads KAGVTQTPRYLIKTRGQQVTLSCSPISGHRSVSWYQQTPGQGLQFLFEYFSETQRNKGNFPGRFSGRQFSNSRSEMNVSTLELGDSALYLCASSLDSHRGNTEAFFGQGTRLTVV.

CDR3 sequence reads: CASSLGRALGRGPNTEAFF. In nucleotides, the CDR3 is TGTGCCAGCAGCTTAGGCAGGGCTTTGGGCAGGGGTCCGAACACTGAAGCTTTCTTT. V usage is TRBV7-8 and J usage is TRBJ1-1; tentatively, D is TRBD1 (6 bases). The length of the CDR3 is 19 residues. With 1 base removed from V and 1 base from J, the gap between germline ends came to 22 bases. The germline CDR1 and CDR2 sequences are SGHVS and FQNEAQ.

The chain couples TRBV3-1 (or the pseudogene TRBV3-2) to TRBJ2-1; D possibly corresponds to TRBD2 (6 bases). The CDR3 runs to 18 residues. Germline CDR1 LGHDT, CDR2 YNNKEL (reference sequence). V was pared by 0 bases and J by 0 bases, with 15 bases between. CDR3 loop: CASSQEEGAGGSYNEQFF. The CDR3 coding sequence is TGTGCCAGCAGCCAAGAAGAGGGTGCCGGGGGCTCCTACAATGAGCAGTTCTTC.

The chain has TRBV9 and TRBJ2-7; TRBD1 agrees at 8 bases. Trimming at V came to 0 bases and at J to 5 bases, leaving 7 bases not matched to a gene. The CDR3 totals 15 residues. Germline CDR1 reads SGDLS; CDR2 reads YYNGEE. The CDR3 coding sequence is TGTGCCAGCAGCGTAGGGGCAGGGGGCAGGAACGAGCAGTACTTC. It yields the protein CASSVGAGGRNEQYF.

This clone was seen just once. This chain connects TRBV6-6 to TRBJ1-5; 7 nucleotides align to TRBD1. The CDR3 spans 15 residues. The V segment lost 4 bases and the J segment 3 bases; nucleotides outside the gene matches: 6. Looked up from germline, CDR1 is MNHNY and CDR2 is SVGAGI (reference sequence). CDR3 sequence: CASSSKGTDNQPQHF. CDR3 DNA: TGTGCCAGCAGTTCGAAGGGGACAGACAATCAGCCCCAGCATTTT.

The CDR3 DNA reads as TGTGCCAGTAGTATAGGACCGGGGTTATACAATGAGCAGTTCTTC. Encoded protein: CASSIGPGLYNEQFF. The chain links TRBV19 to TRBJ2-1, with TRBD2 as a possible D gene (5 bases). The CDR3 totals 15 residues. The germline CDR1 and CDR2 sequences are LNHDA and SQIVND (reference sequence). V was cut by 1 base and J by 4 bases, with 11 bases left in between. Combining the CDR3 with reference TRBV19 and TRBJ2-1 gives the whole variable domain DGGITQSPKYLFRKEGQNVTLSCEQNLNHDAMYWYRQDPGQGLRLIYYSQIVNDFQKGDIAEGYSVSREKKESFPLTVTSAQKNPTAFYLCASSIGPGLYNEQFFGPGTRLTVL.

This clone was seen a single time. This chain joins TRBV3-1 (or the pseudogene TRBV3-2) and TRBJ2-1; 9 positions match TRBD1. After removal of 4 bases from V and 9 bases from J, the junction contained 7 bases not matched to a gene. The germline V gene has CDR1 LGHDT and CDR2 YNNKEL (reference sequence). This CDR3 comprises 14 residues. The CDR3 loop is CASSLTGGVVEQFF. DNA for the CDR3: TGTGCCAGCAGCCTGACAGGGGGGGTGGTTGAGCAGTTCTTC.

This chain joins TRBV2 and TRBJ2-5; 10 bases align to TRBD2. This CDR3 comprises 14 residues. V was pared by 6 bases and J by 4 bases, with 5 bases of the junction left unmatched. Germline V gene data show CDR1 as SNHLY and CDR2 as FYNNEI. This CDR3 is CASSPSGGLETQYF. CDR3 coding DNA: TGTGCCAGCAGCCCTAGCGGGGGCTTAGAGACCCAGTACTTC.

This chain connects TRBV5-5 to TRBJ1-2, with D tentatively TRBD1 (6 bases). The germline CDR1 and CDR2 sequences are SGHKS and YYEKEE (reference sequence). V lost 4 bases and J lost 2, with 18 bases in between. This CDR3 has 16 residues. The CDR3 sequence: CASSRLGRGTNYGYTF. Here the CDR3 DNA reads TGTGCCAGCAGCCGATTAGGCAGGGGAACGAACTATGGCTACACCTTC. The entire variable domain, with the rest obtained from reference TRBV5-5 and TRBJ1-2, is as follows: DAGVTQSPTHLIKTRGQQVTLRCSPISGHKSVSWYQQVLGQGPQFIFQYYEKEERGRGNFPDRFSARQFPNYSSELNVNALLLGDSALYLCASSRLGRGTNYGYTFGSGTRLTVV.

The chain recombines TRBV18 with TRBJ2-7, with D hard to call. The germline CDR1 and CDR2 sequences are KGHSH and LQKENI. CDR3 length equals 13 residues. V shed 4 bases and J shed 3 bases, with 10 bases lying between them. DNA of the CDR3: TGTGCCAGCTCACTTTCGACTGACTACGAGCAGTACTTC. Amino acid sequence: CASSLSTDYEQYF.

V gene TRBV5-6 combines with J gene TRBJ1-2; TRBD1 agrees at 10 bases. CDR3 size: 15 residues. Unmatched junction bases numbered 5, after V lost 4 bases and J lost 2 bases. Germline CDR1 SGHDT, CDR2 YYEEEE. CDR3: CASSRMDRGNYGYTF. The CDR3 DNA reads as TGTGCCAGCAGCAGAATGGACAGGGGGAACTATGGCTACACCTTC.

The table lists this clone with a few counts. This sequence joins TRBV5-1 and TRBJ1-4; 7 bases map to TRBD1. Germline trimming cut 5 bases from V and 3 bases from J; bases unmatched to any gene: 7. This CDR3 is built from 15 residues. In germline, CDR1 is SGHRS, CDR2 YFSETQ. As DNA, the CDR3 is TGCGCCAGCAGTGCGACAGGGTCTTCTAATGAAAAACTGTTTTTT. It yields the protein CASSATGSSNEKLFF.

The rearrangement uses TRBV6-6 and TRBJ1-5, with D possibly being TRBD1 (5 bases). V was clipped by 9 bases and J by 2 bases, with 14 bases between them. Germline CDR1 reads MNHNY; CDR2 reads SVGAGI (reference sequence). The CDR3 has 14 residues. CDR3 sequence: CASSRVQGNQPQHF. CDR3 nucleotides: TGTGCCAGTTCCAGGGTACAGGGCAATCAGCCCCAGCATTTT.

The V call is TRBV28, the J call TRBJ2-2; 8 nucleotides agree with TRBD1. CDR1 is MDHEN and CDR2 is SYDVKM in the germline V gene. V shed 5 bases, J shed 4 bases, and the junction held 3 bases outside the gene matches. The CDR3 consists of 14 residues. The CDR3 DNA reads as TGTGCCAGCAGTACCACAGGGGGCACCGGGGAGCTGTTTTTT. It yields the protein CASSTTGGTGELFF.

The V and J genes are TRBV5-1 and TRBJ1-2; D possibly corresponds to TRBD1 (6 bases). This CDR3 region has 14 residues. V gave up 2 bases and J gave up 4 bases, with 12 bases separating them. The germline V gene encodes CDR1 SGHRS and CDR2 YFSETQ. CDR3 region: CASSLGQTSYGYTF. The CDR3 DNA is TGCGCCAGCAGCTTAGGACAGACCTCCTATGGCTACACCTTC. The variable domain in full, with the rest retrieved from reference TRBV5-1 and TRBJ1-2, is KAGVTQTPRYLIKTRGQQVTLSCSPISGHRSVSWYQQTPGQGLQFLFEYFSETQRNKGNFPGRFSGRQFSNSRSEMNVSTLELGDSALYLCASSLGQTSYGYTFGSGTRLTVV.

The chain has TRBV3-1 (or the pseudogene TRBV3-2) and TRBJ2-7; 8 positions agree with TRBD2. The CDR3 is 18 residues long. CDR1 is LGHDT, CDR2 YNNKEL, per germline (reference sequence). Unmatched junction bases numbered 12, after V lost 2 bases and J lost 0 bases. The CDR3 sequence: CASSQHARTSSSSYEQYF. CDR3 DNA: TGTGCCAGCAGCCAACATGCCCGGACTAGCTCTAGCTCCTACGAGCAGTACTTC.

This clone was observed a single time. This chain joins TRBV28 and TRBJ1-5, with 9 positions matching TRBD1. Germline V CDR1 and CDR2: MDHEN, SYDVKM. This CDR3 has 15 amino acids. The V and J ends lost 6 bases and 6 bases, in that order; junction bases with no gene match: 9. CDR3 DNA sequence: TGTGCCAGCAGCCTGGACAGGGGTATCCGTCAGCCCCAGCATTTT. Translating it yields CASSLDRGIRQPQHF.

The rearrangement links TRBV11-3 to TRBJ2-1; 11 nucleotides line up with TRBD2. The CDR3 is 17 amino acids. The germline V gene encodes CDR1 SGHNT and CDR2 YENEEA. J gave up 6 bases and V 1 base, and 8 bases lay outside the gene matches. As DNA, the CDR3 is TGTGCCAGCAGCTTAGTTCCTAGCGGGGGGAAGGGCAATGAGCAGTTCTTC. This gives the protein CASSLVPSGGKGNEQFF.

This clone appeared a single time. The chain links TRBV18 to TRBJ1-2; D remains ambiguous. This CDR3 spans 15 amino acids. V dropped 1 base and J dropped 6 bases, with 15 bases sitting between them. Germline-derived CDR1 and CDR2 are KGHSH and LQKENI. The CDR3 loop is CASSPRKEGPNGYTF. CDR3 DNA sequence: TGTGCCAGCTCACCACGGAAAGAGGGCCCTAATGGCTACACCTTC.

The rearrangement joins TRBV5-5 to TRBJ1-2, with D possibly matching TRBD1 (6 bases). Germline V CDR1 and CDR2: SGHKS, YYEKEE (reference sequence). CDR3 size: 14 residues. V was pared by 5 bases and J by 7 bases, with 18 bases between. This CDR3 reads CASSSPEQGRGYTF. The CDR3 DNA is TGTGCCAGCAGTTCCCCGGAACAGGGTCGTGGCTACACCTTC.

V and J are TRBV4-1 and TRBJ2-7, with D possibly matching TRBD2 (6 bases). Looked up from germline, CDR1 is MGHRA and CDR2 is YSYEKL. The CDR3 has 15 amino acids. Trimming left V 2 bases short and J 2 bases short, with 13 bases between. CDR3 amino acids: CASSQSVSGAYEQYF. In DNA, the CDR3 is TGCGCCAGCAGCCAAAGCGTCTCGGGGGCCTACGAGCAGTACTTC.

The genes are TRBV6-5 and TRBJ2-5; perhaps TRBD2 as D (6 bases). The germline gives CDR1 MNHEY, CDR2 SVGAGI. The CDR3 totals 16 residues. V was clipped by 0 bases and J by 4 bases, with 15 bases between them. DNA for the CDR3: TGTGCCAGCAGTTACTCGAGCGTCGGGGGAGGAGAGACCCAGTACTTC. As protein: CASSYSSVGGGETQYF.